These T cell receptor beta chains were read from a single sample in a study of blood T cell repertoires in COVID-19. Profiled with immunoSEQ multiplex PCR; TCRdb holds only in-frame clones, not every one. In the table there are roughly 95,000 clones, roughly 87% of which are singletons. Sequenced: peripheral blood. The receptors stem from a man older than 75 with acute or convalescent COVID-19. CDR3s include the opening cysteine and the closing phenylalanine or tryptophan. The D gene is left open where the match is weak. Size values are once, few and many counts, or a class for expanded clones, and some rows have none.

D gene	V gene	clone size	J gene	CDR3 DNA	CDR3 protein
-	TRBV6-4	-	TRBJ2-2	TGTGCCAGCAGACAGGTCGGCGGGGAGCTGTTTTTT	CASRQVGGELFF
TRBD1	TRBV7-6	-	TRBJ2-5	TGTGCCAGCAGCTCCCCTGGGACAGCCTACCAAGAGACCCAGTACTTC	CASSSPGTAYQETQYF
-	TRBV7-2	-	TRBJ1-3	TGTGCCAGCAGCCCGCGACAGGCCTCTGGAAACACCATATATTTT	CASSPRQASGNTIYF
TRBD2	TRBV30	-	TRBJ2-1	TGTGCCTGGAGTGTTCGGTCTAGCGGGAAGAATGAGCAGTTCTTC	CAWSVRSSGKNEQFF
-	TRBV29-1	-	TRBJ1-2	TGCAGCGTTGGAGGGGGGGGTTTCAACTATGGCTACACCTTC	CSVGGGGFNYGYTF
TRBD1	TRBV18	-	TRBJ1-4	TGTGCCAGCTCACCAAGACAGGGGGATGAAAAACTGTTTTTT	CASSPRQGDEKLFF
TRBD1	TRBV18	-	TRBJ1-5	TGTGCCAGCTCACTTGGGACAGGCAGAAGTTTTATGCCCCAGCATTTT	CASSLGTGRSFMPQHF
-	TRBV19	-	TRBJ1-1	TGTGCCAGTAGTATCCCGGGAGCAGATGGGGAAGCTTTCTTT	CASSIPGADGEAFF
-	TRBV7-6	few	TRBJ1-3	TGTGCCAGCAGCTTAGCGGCCTCTGGAAACACCATATATTTT	CASSLAASGNTIYF
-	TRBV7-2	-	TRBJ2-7	TGTGCCAGCAGCTTACAGCCTAGCTCCTACGAGCAGTACTTC	CASSLQPSSYEQYF
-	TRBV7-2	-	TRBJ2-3	TGTGCCAGCAGCCCCTCGACTAGCACAGATACGCAGTATTTT	CASSPSTSTDTQYF
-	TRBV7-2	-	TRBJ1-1	TGTGCCAGCAGCCAATCAGGGTGGGGGCAGATGAACACTGAAGCTTTCTTT	CASSQSGWGQMNTEAFF
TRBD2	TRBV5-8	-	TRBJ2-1	TGTGCCAGCAGCTTGTGGGCTAGCGGGGCCTCCTACAATGAGCAGTTCTTC	CASSLWASGASYNEQFF
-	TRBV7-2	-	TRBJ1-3	TGTGCCAGCAGCTTAGCGGAACGGCAGGGGATCTACACCATATATTTT	CASSLAERQGIYTIYF
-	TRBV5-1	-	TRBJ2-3	TGCGCCAGCAGCTTGGGTTCGGGGATCGGCACAGATACGCAGTATTTT	CASSLGSGIGTDTQYF
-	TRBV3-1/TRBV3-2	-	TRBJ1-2	TGTGCCAGCAGCCAGCGCCAGGGGTATGGCTACACCTTC	CASSQRQGYGYTF
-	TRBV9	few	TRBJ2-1	TGTGCCAGCAGCGTAGATCTTGAGCGGAAAGCATTTGAGCAGTTCTTC	CASSVDLERKAFEQFF
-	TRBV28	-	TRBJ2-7	TGTGCCAGCACCCCCGACTTCTACGAGCAGTACTTC	CASTPDFYEQYF
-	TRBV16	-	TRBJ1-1	TGTGCCAGCAGCCGAATGAGCGTGAGGGAAGCTTTCTTT	CASSRMSVREAFF
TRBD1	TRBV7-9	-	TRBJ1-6	TGTGCCAGCAGCCTGGGACAGGGCTTCTATAATTCACCCCTCCACTTT	CASSLGQGFYNSPLHF
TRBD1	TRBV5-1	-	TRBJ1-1	TGCGCCAGCAGCTCAGGACAGGGCAAGAACACTGAAGCTTTCTTT	CASSSGQGKNTEAFF
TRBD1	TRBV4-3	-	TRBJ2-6	TGCGCCAGCAGCCAAGATGCGGGACAGGCGAGCTCTGGGGCCAACGTCCTGACTTTC	CASSQDAGQASSGANVLTF
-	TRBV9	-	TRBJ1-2	TGTGCCAGCAGCGTAGAGGGGACAAGGGACTATGGCTACACCTTC	CASSVEGTRDYGYTF
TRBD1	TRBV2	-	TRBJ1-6	TGTGCCAGCAGCAAACAGGGGGGGGATAATTCACCCCTCCACTTT	CASSKQGGDNSPLHF
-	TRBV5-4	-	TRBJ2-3	TGTGCCAGCAGCTCCGGACTGCGCACAGATACGCAGTATTTT	CASSSGLRTDTQYF
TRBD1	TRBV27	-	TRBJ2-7	TGTGCCAGCAGTCGACCCGGGGTCGGGGACAGGGAGGAGTACTTC	CASSRPGVGDREEYF
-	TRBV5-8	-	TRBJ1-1	TGTGCCAGCACCCCGGGAGACAGATTGAACACTGAAGCTTTCTTT	CASTPGDRLNTEAFF
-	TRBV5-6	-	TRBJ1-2	TGTGCCAGCAGCTTGGGGGCGGGTTCAAACTATGGCTACACCTTC	CASSLGAGSNYGYTF
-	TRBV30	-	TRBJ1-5	TGTGCCTGGAGCCAGCAGCGGGAGCAGCCCCAGCATTTT	CAWSQQREQPQHF
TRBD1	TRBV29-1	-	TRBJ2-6	TGCAGCGTTAGACAGGGGGCAAGGGGGGCCAACGTCCTGACTTTC	CSVRQGARGANVLTF
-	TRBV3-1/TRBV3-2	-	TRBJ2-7	TGTGCCAGCAGCCAAGATTTACAGATCTACGAGCAGTACTTC	CASSQDLQIYEQYF
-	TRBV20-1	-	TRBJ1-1	TGCAGTGCTAAATCCACAGGAGCTTTCTTT	CSAKSTGAFF